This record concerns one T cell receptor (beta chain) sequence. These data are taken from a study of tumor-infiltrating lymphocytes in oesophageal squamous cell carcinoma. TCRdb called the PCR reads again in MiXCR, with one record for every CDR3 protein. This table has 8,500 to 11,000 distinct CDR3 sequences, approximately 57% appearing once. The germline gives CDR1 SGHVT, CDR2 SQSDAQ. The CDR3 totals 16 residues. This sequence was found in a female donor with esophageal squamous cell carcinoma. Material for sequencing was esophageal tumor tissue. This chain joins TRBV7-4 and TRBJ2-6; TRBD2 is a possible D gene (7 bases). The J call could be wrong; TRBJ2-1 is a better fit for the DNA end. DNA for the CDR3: TGTGCCAGCAGCCCCAGCCTGGGGGGGGGCAGGGGTGAGCAGTTCTTC. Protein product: CASSPSLGGGRGEQFF.